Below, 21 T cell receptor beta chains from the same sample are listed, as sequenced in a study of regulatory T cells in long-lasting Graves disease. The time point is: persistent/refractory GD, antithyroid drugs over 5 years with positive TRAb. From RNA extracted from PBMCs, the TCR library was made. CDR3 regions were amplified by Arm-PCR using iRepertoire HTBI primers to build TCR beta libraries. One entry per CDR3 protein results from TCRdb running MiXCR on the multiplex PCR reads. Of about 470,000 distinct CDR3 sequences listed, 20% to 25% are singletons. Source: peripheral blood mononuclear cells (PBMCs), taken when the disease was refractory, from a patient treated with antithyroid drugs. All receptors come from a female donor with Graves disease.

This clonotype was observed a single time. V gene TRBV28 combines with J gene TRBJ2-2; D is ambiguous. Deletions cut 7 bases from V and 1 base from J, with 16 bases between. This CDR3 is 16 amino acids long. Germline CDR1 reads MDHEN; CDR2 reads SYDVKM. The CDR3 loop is CASTLWSAGNTGELFF. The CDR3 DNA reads TGTGCCAGCACGCTATGGTCAGCTGGGAACACCGGGGAGCTGTTTTTT.

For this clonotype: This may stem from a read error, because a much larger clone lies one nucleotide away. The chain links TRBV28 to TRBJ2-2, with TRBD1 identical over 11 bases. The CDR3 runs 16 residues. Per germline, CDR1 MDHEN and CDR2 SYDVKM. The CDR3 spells CASSLMGQGGTGGLFF. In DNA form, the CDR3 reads TGTGCCAGCAGTTTGATGGGACAGGGGGGCACCGGGGGGCTGTTTTTT.

This chain's CDR3 is CASSPSQGANEKLFF. The DNA for the CDR3 is TGTGCCAGCAGCCCTTCCCAGGGGGCTAATGAAAAACTGTTTTTT. This chain connects TRBV28 to TRBJ1-4; 7 bases are a match to TRBD1. Looked up from germline, CDR1 is MDHEN and CDR2 is SYDVKM. The CDR3 spans 15 residues. The ends lost 6 bases at V and 3 bases at J; junction bases unmatched: 7.

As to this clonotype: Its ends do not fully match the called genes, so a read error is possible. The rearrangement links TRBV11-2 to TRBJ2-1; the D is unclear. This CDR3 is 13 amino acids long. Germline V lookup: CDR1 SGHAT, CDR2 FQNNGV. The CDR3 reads CASSLGQLNEQLF. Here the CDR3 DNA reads TGTGCCAGCAGCTTAGGGCAGTTAAATGAGCAGCTCTTC.

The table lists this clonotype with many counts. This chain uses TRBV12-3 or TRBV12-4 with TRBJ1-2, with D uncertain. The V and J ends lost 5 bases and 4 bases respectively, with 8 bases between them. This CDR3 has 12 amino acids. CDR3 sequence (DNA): TGTGCCAGCAGTCGAGGCCGCTATGGCTACACCTTC. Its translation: CASSRGRYGYTF.

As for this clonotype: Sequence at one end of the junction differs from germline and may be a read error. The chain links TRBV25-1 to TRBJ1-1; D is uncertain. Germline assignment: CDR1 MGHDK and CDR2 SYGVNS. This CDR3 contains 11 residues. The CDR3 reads CASSGPTEALF. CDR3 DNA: TGTGCCAGCAGTGGACCCACTGAAGCTCTCTTT.

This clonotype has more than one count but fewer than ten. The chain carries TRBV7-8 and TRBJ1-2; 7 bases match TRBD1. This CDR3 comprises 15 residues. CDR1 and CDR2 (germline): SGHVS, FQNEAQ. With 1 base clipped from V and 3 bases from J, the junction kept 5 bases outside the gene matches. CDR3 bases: TGTGCCAGCAGCTTAGTTTCCGACAGGGACTATGGCTACACCTTC. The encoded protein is CASSLVSDRDYGYTF.

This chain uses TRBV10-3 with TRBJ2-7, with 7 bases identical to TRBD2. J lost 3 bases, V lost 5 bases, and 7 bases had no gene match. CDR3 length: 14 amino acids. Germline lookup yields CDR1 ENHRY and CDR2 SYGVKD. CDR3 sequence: CAISPPGGLYEQYF. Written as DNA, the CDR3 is TGTGCCATCAGTCCTCCGGGGGGACTCTACGAGCAGTACTTC.

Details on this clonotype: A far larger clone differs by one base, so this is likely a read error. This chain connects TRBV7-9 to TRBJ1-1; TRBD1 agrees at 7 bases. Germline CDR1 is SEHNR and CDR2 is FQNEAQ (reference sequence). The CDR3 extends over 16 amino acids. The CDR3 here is CASTLGGGRMNTEASF. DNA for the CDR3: TGTGCCAGCACCTTAGGGGGCGGCCGTATGAACACTGAAGCTTCCTTT.

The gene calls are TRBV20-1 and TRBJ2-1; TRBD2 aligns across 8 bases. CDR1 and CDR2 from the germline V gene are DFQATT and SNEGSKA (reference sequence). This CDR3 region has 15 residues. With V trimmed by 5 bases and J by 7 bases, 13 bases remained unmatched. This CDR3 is CSAATRGGLGNEQFF. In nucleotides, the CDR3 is TGCAGTGCTGCCACCCGGGGGGGCCTAGGAAATGAGCAGTTCTTC.

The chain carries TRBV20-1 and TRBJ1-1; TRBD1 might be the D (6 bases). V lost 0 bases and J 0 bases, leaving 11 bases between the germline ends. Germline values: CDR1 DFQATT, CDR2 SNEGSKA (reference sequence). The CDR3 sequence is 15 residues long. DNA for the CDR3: TGCAGTGCTAGAGATGGGGACACCTTGAACACTGAAGCTTTCTTT. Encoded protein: CSARDGDTLNTEAFF.

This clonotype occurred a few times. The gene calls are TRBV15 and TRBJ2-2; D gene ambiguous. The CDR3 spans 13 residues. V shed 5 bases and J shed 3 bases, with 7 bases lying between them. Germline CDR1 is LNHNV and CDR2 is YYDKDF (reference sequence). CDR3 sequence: CATSEEYTGELFF. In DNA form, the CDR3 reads TGTGCCACCAGCGAGGAATACACCGGGGAGCTGTTTTTT.

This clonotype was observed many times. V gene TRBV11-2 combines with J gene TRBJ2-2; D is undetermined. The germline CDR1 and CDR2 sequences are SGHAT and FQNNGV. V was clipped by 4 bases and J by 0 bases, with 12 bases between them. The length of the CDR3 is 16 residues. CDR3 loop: CASSSPADANTGELFF. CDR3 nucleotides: TGTGCCAGCAGCTCCCCGGCGGATGCGAACACCGGGGAGCTGTTTTTT.

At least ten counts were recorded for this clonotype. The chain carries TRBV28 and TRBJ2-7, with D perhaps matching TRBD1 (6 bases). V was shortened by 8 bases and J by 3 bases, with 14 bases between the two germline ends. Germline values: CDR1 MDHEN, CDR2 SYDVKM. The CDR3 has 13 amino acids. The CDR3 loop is CASASGQYYEQYF. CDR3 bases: TGTGCCAGCGCATCCGGACAGTACTACGAGCAGTACTTC.

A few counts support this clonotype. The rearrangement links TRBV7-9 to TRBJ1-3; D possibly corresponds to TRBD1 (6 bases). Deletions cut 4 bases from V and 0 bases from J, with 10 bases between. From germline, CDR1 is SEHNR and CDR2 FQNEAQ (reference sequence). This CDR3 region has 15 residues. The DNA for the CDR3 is TGTGCCAGCAGCTCACAGGGAAGCTCTGGAAACACCATATATTTT. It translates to CASSSQGSSGNTIYF. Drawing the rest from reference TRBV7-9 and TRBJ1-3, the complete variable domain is DTGVSQNPRHKITKRGQNVTFRCDPISEHNRLYWYRQTLGQGPEFLTYFQNEAQLEKSRLLSDRFSAERPKGSFSTLEIQRTEQGDSAMYLCASSSQGSSGNTIYFGEGSWLTVV.

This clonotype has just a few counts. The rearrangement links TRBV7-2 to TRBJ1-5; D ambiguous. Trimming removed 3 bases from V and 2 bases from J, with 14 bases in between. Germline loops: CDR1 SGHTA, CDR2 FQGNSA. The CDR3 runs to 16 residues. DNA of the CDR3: TGTGCCAGCAGCTTGGTGGGGATGTTCGGCAATCAGCCCCAGCATTTT. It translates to CASSLVGMFGNQPQHF.

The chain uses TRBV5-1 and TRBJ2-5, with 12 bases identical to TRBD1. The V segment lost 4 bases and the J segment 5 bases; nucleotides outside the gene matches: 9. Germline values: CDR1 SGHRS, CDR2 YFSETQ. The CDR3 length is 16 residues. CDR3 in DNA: TGCGCCAGCAGCGTGGGACAGGGGGCCTATATGGAGACCCAGTACTTC. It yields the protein CASSVGQGAYMETQYF.

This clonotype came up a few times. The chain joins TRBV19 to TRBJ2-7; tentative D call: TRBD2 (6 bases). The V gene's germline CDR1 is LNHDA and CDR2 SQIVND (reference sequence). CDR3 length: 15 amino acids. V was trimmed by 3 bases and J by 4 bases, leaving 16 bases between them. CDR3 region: CASSIPGLYGYEQYF. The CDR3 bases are TGTGCCAGTAGTATTCCGGGACTGTACGGTTACGAGCAGTACTTC. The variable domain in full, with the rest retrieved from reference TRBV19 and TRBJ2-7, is DGGITQSPKYLFRKEGQNVTLSCEQNLNHDAMYWYRQDPGQGLRLIYYSQIVNDFQKGDIAEGYSVSREKKESFPLTVTSAQKNPTAFYLCASSIPGLYGYEQYFGPGTRLTVT.

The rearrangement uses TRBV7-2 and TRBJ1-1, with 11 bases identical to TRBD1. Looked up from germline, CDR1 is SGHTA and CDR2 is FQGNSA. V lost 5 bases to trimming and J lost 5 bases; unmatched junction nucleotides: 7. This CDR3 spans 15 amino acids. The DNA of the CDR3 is TGTGCCAGCAGCCTCAGGACAGGGGGCTTTACTGAAGCTTTCTTT. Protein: CASSLRTGGFTEAFF.

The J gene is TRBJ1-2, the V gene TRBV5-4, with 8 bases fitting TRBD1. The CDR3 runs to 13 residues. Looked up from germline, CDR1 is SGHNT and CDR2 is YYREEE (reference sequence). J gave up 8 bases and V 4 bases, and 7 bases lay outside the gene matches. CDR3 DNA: TGTGCCAGCAGCCGACAGGGGCTGGAAGGCTACACCTTC. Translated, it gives CASSRQGLEGYTF.

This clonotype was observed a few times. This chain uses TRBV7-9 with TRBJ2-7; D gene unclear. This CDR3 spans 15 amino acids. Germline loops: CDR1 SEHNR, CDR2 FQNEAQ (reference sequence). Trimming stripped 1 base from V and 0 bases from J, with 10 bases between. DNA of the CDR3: TGTGCCAGCAGCTTAGTTGGGCAGGACTCCTACGAGCAGTACTTC. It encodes CASSLVGQDSYEQYF.